A selection of T cell receptor beta chains follows, all from one sample in a study of blood T cells in healthy people across ages. MiXCR, run by TCRdb on the 5' RACE reads, gives a single entry per CDR3 protein. The table shows approximately 800,000 distinct CDR3 sequences, with 46% occurring only once. Sequenced material: blood. The receptors come from a man older than 75 in good health. CDR3s include the opening cysteine and the closing phenylalanine or tryptophan. A D gene is named only where the DNA matches it firmly. Only some rows state a clone size, as once, few, many or a class for expanded clones.

v_call	clone_size	j_call	d_call	cdr3_aa	cdr3_nt
TRBV7-3	few	TRBJ2-3	.	CASSLQGGGTDTQYF	TGTGCCAGCAGCTTACAAGGGGGTGGCACAGATACGCAGTATTTT
TRBV6-2/TRBV6-3	few	TRBJ2-5	TRBD1	CASRAQGPLYF	TGTGCCAGCAGGGCACAGGGGCCCCTGTACTTC
TRBV7-2	.	TRBJ2-7	.	CASSGAAYEQYF	TGTGCCAGCAGCGGGGCGGCCTACGAGCAGTACTTC
TRBV28	many	TRBJ1-5	TRBD1	CASSWDRADQPQHF	TGTGCCAGCAGTTGGGACAGGGCCGATCAGCCCCAGCATTTT
TRBV19	few	TRBJ1-1	.	CASNLRGNTEAFF	TGTGCCAGTAATTTACGGGGGAACACTGAAGCTTTCTTT
TRBV27	.	TRBJ2-3	.	CASSLSPGGPLTDTQYF	TGTGCCAGCAGTTTATCTCCCGGGGGACCCCTCACAGATACGCAGTATTTT
TRBV6-6	.	TRBJ2-3	.	CASSGDARTTDTQYF	TGTGCCAGCAGTGGCGACGCCAGGACTACAGATACGCAGTATTTT
TRBV7-2	few	TRBJ2-7	TRBD2	CASSLSGTSGGAYEQYF	TGTGCCAGCAGCTTATCCGGGACTAGCGGTGGCGCCTACGAGCAGTACTTC
TRBV15	.	TRBJ1-1	TRBD1	CATSRDPGTGLNTEAFF	TGTGCCACCAGCAGAGATCCTGGGACAGGGCTGAACACTGAAGCTTTCTTT
TRBV29-1	.	TRBJ1-2	TRBD1	CSVINRGPGYGYTF	TGCAGCGTGATTAACAGGGGGCCCGGCTATGGCTACACCTTC
TRBV5-1	few	TRBJ2-2	TRBD2	CASSLELAGATGELFF	TGCGCCAGCAGCTTGGAACTAGCGGGGGCCACCGGGGAGCTGTTTTTT
TRBV20-1	few	TRBJ2-5	TRBD2	CSARASGGRETQYF	TGCAGTGCTAGAGCTAGCGGAGGCCGGGAGACCCAGTACTTC
TRBV15	few	TRBJ2-3	.	CATRETGATDTQYF	TGTGCCACCCGCGAAACGGGAGCCACAGATACGCAGTATTTT
TRBV12-3/TRBV12-4	.	TRBJ2-1	TRBD2	CATRTSGPYNEQFF	TGTGCCACGAGGACTAGCGGCCCCTACAATGAGCAGTTCTTC
TRBV7-2	.	TRBJ2-1	.	CASSSQSGTHLEQFF	TGTGCCAGCAGCTCACAGTCCGGGACTCACCTTGAGCAGTTCTTC
TRBV9	.	TRBJ2-3	TRBD2	CASSPRAGSTDTQYF	TGTGCCAGCAGCCCCCGAGCGGGAAGCACAGATACGCAGTATTTT
TRBV20-1	few	TRBJ2-5	TRBD1	CSAPGTVQETQYF	TGCAGTGCGCCGGGGACAGTTCAAGAGACCCAGTACTTC
TRBV28	few	TRBJ2-7	.	CASTTSEAGSYEQYF	TGTGCCAGCACCACGAGCGAGGCAGGGAGCTACGAGCAGTACTTC